This T cell receptor (beta chain) was profiled in a study of T cell responses to AZD1222 COVID-19 vaccine. Looked up from germline, CDR1 is SGHTA and CDR2 is FQGNSA. V was trimmed by 2 bases and J by 5 bases, leaving 8 bases between them. The CDR3 is 13 amino acids. Study conclusions and caveats: The study identified only a handful of AZD1222 recipients as seropositive at baseline. The peak T cell response came first, and repertoires were sampled only after it.

As concerns this clone: As yet, its antigen is unknown.

Libraries were prepared by immunoSEQ multiplex PCR; TCRdb keeps only in-frame clonotypes and omits some of them. The sample contains 70,000 to 90,000 clones, more than 75% of which appear only once. The origin of this receptor is an adult who received the AZD1222 COVID-19 vaccine. The rearrangement links TRBV7-2 to TRBJ2-3; D is undetermined. The sample in question was peripheral blood, obtained 28 days after the second AZD1222 dose. CDR3 in DNA: TGTGCCAGCAGCTTAATTTGGGAAGATACGCAGTATTTT. This encodes CASSLIWEDTQYF.